This T cell receptor beta chain was identified in a study of blood T cell repertoires in COVID-19. Germline loops: CDR1 WNHNN, CDR2 SYGVQD (reference sequence). The CDR3 has 18 residues. Trimming at V came to 4 bases and at J to 1 base, leaving 11 bases not matched to a gene. This clone appeared a single time. Profiled with immunoSEQ multiplex PCR; TCRdb holds only in-frame clones, not every one. Of 120,000 or so clones in the sample, about 92% were seen once. The chain joins TRBV10-1 to TRBJ1-3; 9 nucleotides align to TRBD1. Source material: peripheral blood. The source of this sequence is a man aged 55-75 years with COVID-19, enrolled during active disease. The CDR3 protein is CASSGPLPGQGSGNTIYF. CDR3 coding DNA: TGCGCCAGCAGTGGCCCTCTTCCGGGACAGGGATCTGGAAACACCATATATTTT.